The 17 T cell receptor beta chains listed next were all sequenced from one sample in a study of OX40 agonist ivuxolimab in advanced cancers. Only in-frame clones appear in the TCRdb table, and some are missing; sequencing was by immunoSEQ multiplex PCR. The sample lists about 52,000 clones; 90% to 95% were seen once. The sample here was CD4+ or CD8+ T cells sorted from blood, taken in a trial of the OX40 agonist ivuxolimab. The source of these receptors is an adult with an advanced solid tumor such as melanoma, head and neck, liver or kidney cancer.

V usage is TRBV19 and J usage is TRBJ2-7; 9 positions agree with TRBD1. The CDR3 length is 16 residues. V was pared by 3 bases and J by 1 base, with 7 bases of the junction left unmatched. Germline lookup yields CDR1 LNHDA and CDR2 SQIVND (reference sequence). The CDR3 region is CASSIEDRGYSYEQYF. The CDR3 bases are TGTGCCAGTAGTATTGAAGACAGGGGGTATTCCTACGAGCAGTACTTC.

V gene TRBV6-5 combines with J gene TRBJ2-7; D not certain. Germline-derived CDR1 and CDR2 are MNHEY and SVGAGI. With 8 bases removed from V and 5 bases from J, the gap between germline ends came to 19 bases. CDR3 length equals 14 residues. The CDR3 loop is CASGTTAQGNEQYF. DNA for the CDR3: TGTGCCAGCGGTACAACAGCGCAAGGAAACGAGCAGTACTTC.

This rearrangement joins TRBV2 to TRBJ1-2; the match to TRBD1 covers 8 bases. V shed 9 bases, J shed 4 bases, and the junction held 1 base outside the gene matches. The CDR3 contains 11 residues. Germline CDR1 and CDR2: SNHLY and FYNNEI. CDR3 DNA: TGTGCCAGAGACAGGGGCTATGGCTACACCTTC. It specifies CARDRGYGYTF.

The chain carries TRBV4-2 and TRBJ2-2, with 13 bases matching TRBD2. Germline V gives CDR1 LGHNA, CDR2 YNFKEQ. The CDR3 is 19 amino acids. J was trimmed by 5 bases and V by 3 bases; bases with no gene match: 12. CDR3 loop: CASSHPPGLAGAGTGELFF. DNA of the CDR3: TGTGCCAGCAGCCATCCCCCCGGACTAGCGGGAGCAGGAACCGGGGAGCTGTTTTTT.

For the CDR3, the DNA is TGTGCCTGGAGTGTAGATAGGGGCCGGGGCACCCATCAGCCCCAGCATTTT. It translates to CAWSVDRGRGTHQPQHF. The chain links TRBV30 to TRBJ1-5; possibly TRBD1 for D (5 bases). CDR1 is GTSNPN and CDR2 is SVGIG in the germline V gene (reference sequence). This CDR3 has 17 residues. Trimming stripped 0 bases from V and 5 bases from J, with 20 bases between.

V usage is TRBV5-4 and J usage is TRBJ2-3, with D perhaps TRBD2 (5 bases). The CDR3 has 15 residues. Germline V CDR1 and CDR2: SGHNT, YYREEE (reference sequence). The V gene lost 1 base and the J gene lost 2 bases, with 11 bases spanning the gap. CDR3 sequence reads: CASSLWGESTDTQYF. The CDR3 DNA reads as TGTGCCAGCAGCTTGTGGGGAGAATCCACAGATACGCAGTATTTT. Drawing the rest from reference TRBV5-4 and TRBJ2-3, the complete variable domain is ETGVTQSPTHLIKTRGQQVTLRCSSQSGHNTVSWYQQALGQGPQFIFQYYREEENGRGNFPPRFSGLQFPNYSSELNVNALELDDSALYLCASSLWGESTDTQYFGPGTRLTVL.

The chain combines TRBV30 with TRBJ2-1; D not resolved. Trimming took off 2 bases at V and 3 bases at J, with 17 bases between the two ends. The germline gives CDR1 GTSNPN, CDR2 SVGIG (reference sequence). This CDR3 is 16 amino acids long. The CDR3 DNA is TGTGCCTGGAGTAACGGTCGGACCCTCTTCTACAATGAGCAGTTCTTC. Amino acids: CAWSNGRTLFYNEQFF.

V is TRBV19 and J is TRBJ2-7, with D possibly being TRBD2 (5 bases). The CDR3 loop spans 14 amino acids. Trimming took off 5 bases at V and 1 base at J, with 12 bases between the two ends. CDR1 is LNHDA and CDR2 is SQIVND in the germline V gene (reference sequence). The CDR3 reads CASSVASPSYEQYF. The CDR3, as DNA: TGTGCCAGTAGTGTCGCTAGCCCTTCCTACGAGCAGTACTTC.

CDR3 coding DNA: TGTGCCATCAAGTGGGGGCTTCTGTACGAGCAGTACTTC. This codes for CAIKWGLLYEQYF. The V and J genes are TRBV10-3 and TRBJ2-7; the D gene is possibly TRBD1 (6 bases). The germline V gene has CDR1 ENHRY and CDR2 SYGVKD. Trimming took off 7 bases at V and 4 bases at J, with 14 bases between the two ends. The CDR3 has 13 residues.

V is TRBV6-1 and J is TRBJ2-7; D perhaps matches TRBD2 (6 bases). In germline, CDR1 is MNHNS, CDR2 SASEGT. The length of the CDR3 is 14 residues. V lost 6 bases, J lost 2 bases, and 14 bases lay in between. The CDR3 DNA is TGTGCCAGCAGCCATAGCGGTACCGCCTACGAGCAGTACTTC. Amino acid sequence: CASSHSGTAYEQYF.

This clone rates as medium-sized. The chain employs TRBV29-1 and TRBJ1-1; D remains unclear. CDR3 length: 11 amino acids. V was shortened by 6 bases and J by 1 base, with 6 bases between the two germline ends. Germline V lookup: CDR1 SQVTM, CDR2 ANQGSEA. The CDR3 DNA sequence: TGCAGCGTAGCCCCGAACACTGAAGCTTTCTTT. Translation gives CSVAPNTEAFF. Full variable domain (outside the CDR3, taken from reference TRBV29-1 and TRBJ1-1): SAVISQKPSRDICQRGTSLTIQCQVDSQVTMMFWYRQQPGQSLTLIATANQGSEATYESGFVIDKFPISRPNLTFSTLTVSNMSPEDSSIYLCSVAPNTEAFFGQGTRLTVV.

This chain links TRBV7-6 with TRBJ2-3; weak D call: TRBD2 (5 bases). V was trimmed by 5 bases and J by 6 bases, leaving 12 bases between them. The CDR3 has 13 amino acids. CDR1 and CDR2 from the germline V gene are SGHVS and FNYEAQ. In DNA, the CDR3 is TGTGCCAGCAGCGAATGGCCGGGGGATACGCAGTATTTT. The encoded protein is CASSEWPGDTQYF.

A single count supports this clone. The V call is TRBV19, the J call TRBJ1-5, with D unresolved. Germline CDR1 reads LNHDA; CDR2 reads SQIVND (reference sequence). V was trimmed by 5 bases and J by 2 bases, leaving 10 bases between them. The CDR3 consists of 14 residues. The CDR3 spells CASSQGPGNQPQHF. As DNA, the CDR3 is TGTGCCAGTAGTCAAGGGCCGGGCAATCAGCCCCAGCATTTT.

In DNA form, the CDR3 reads TGTGCCAGCAGCTTCCCCGGGACAGGCGGCACAGATACGCAGTATTTT. This gives the protein CASSFPGTGGTDTQYF. The chain joins TRBV7-9 to TRBJ2-3; 8 bases match TRBD1. The CDR3 is 16 amino acids. V was clipped by 3 bases and J by 1 base; unmatched bases: 6. CDR1 SEHNR and CDR2 FQNEAQ come from the germline V gene (reference sequence).

The CDR3 DNA reads as TGTGCCAGCAGTGCCAGGACAGGGGGGTGGCTAGCGGAGGCCTACGAGCAGTACTTC. It codes for CASSARTGGWLAEAYEQYF. The gene calls are TRBV28 and TRBJ2-7, with TRBD1 matching 10 bases. Germline loops: CDR1 MDHEN, CDR2 SYDVKM. V shed 5 bases and J 2 bases; nucleotides not matched to a gene: 18. This CDR3 is 19 amino acids long.

The rearrangement links TRBV27 to TRBJ2-7, with a tentative D call TRBD2 (7 bases). Germline CDR1 is MNHEY and CDR2 is SMNVEV (reference sequence). Deletions cut 5 bases from V and 0 bases from J, with 17 bases between. The length of the CDR3 is 16 residues. The CDR3 nucleotides are TGTGCCAGCAGTCCCCAGGGGCGGGGGAGCTCCTACGAGCAGTACTTC. This gives the protein CASSPQGRGSSYEQYF.

The chain employs TRBV7-8 and TRBJ1-4; 7 nucleotides line up with TRBD1. Germline-derived CDR1 and CDR2 are SGHVS and FQNEAQ. The CDR3 extends over 17 amino acids. Germline trimming cut 5 bases from V and 0 bases from J; bases unmatched to any gene: 9. DNA for the CDR3: TGTGCCAGCAGCCGATTTACAGGGGCAACAACTAATGAAAAACTGTTTTTT. Translated: CASSRFTGATTNEKLFF.